This T cell receptor beta chain was identified during a study of metastatic and nonmetastatic thyroid tumors. Study outcomes and limitations: Reports indicated that malignant thyroid tumors showed significantly higher TCR beta diversity than benign nodules did, in blood and tumor.

The sample holds many counts of this clone. Its antigen is unidentified. Not a single patient had been given any form of treatment at any point before undergoing thyroid surgery. MiXCR re-clonotyped the PCR reads for TCRdb. The table records fewer than 15,000 clones, around 28% of them present only once. Germline trimming cut 5 bases from V and 3 bases from J; bases unmatched to any gene: 12. Per the germline V gene, CDR1 is DFQATT and CDR2 is SNEGSKA (reference sequence). This CDR3 is built from 15 residues. The receptor's source is a male donor with papillary thyroid cancer or a benign thyroid nodule (not recorded which). Some clones in this sample may be carry-over from other donors' samples. The J gene is TRBJ2-7, the V gene TRBV20-1; 8 nucleotides match TRBD2. Material: tumor tissue. CDR3: CSALPISGDLYEQYF. CDR3 DNA: TGCAGTGCTCTTCCGATTAGCGGGGACCTCTACGAGCAGTACTTC.